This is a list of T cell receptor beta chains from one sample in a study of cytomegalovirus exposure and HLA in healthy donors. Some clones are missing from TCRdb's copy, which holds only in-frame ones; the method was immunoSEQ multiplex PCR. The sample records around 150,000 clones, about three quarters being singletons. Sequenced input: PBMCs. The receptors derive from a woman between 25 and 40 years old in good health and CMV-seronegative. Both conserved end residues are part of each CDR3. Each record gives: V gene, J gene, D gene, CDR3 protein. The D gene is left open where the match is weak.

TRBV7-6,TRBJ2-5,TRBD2,CASSRLAGGLETQYF
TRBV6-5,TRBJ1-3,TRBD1,CASSYRTGGNTIYF
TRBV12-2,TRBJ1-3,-,CASRLDKQGRDTIYF
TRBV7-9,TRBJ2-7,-,CASSLTTNYEQYF
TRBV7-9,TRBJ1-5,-,CASSLGDQGNQPQHF
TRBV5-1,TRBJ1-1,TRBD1,CASSQGGNTEAFF
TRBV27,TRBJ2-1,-,CASSLARSYNEQFF
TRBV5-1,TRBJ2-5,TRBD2,CASSFSGGEETQYF
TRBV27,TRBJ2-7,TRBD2,CASSISSGRSGEQYF
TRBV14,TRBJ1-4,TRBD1,CASSQDRTGGRTNEKLFF
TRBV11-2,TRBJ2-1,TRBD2,CASSSLAGNYNEQFF
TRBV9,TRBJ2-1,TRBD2,CASSVVQGASASGGINEQFF
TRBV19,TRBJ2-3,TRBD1,CASSTGQAEPTDTQYF
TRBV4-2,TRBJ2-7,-,CASSQSGVRANYEQYF
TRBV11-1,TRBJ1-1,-,CASSFGRKNTEAFF
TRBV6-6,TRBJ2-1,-,CASSYEGGLFDEQFF
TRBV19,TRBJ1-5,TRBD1,CATSGTGGGNQPQHF
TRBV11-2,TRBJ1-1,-,CASSLGPTGGLAEAFF
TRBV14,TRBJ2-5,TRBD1,CASSQVGTGKETQYF
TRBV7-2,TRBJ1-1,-,CASSLRGGRNTEAFF
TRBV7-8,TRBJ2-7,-,CASSLDWKGTPKEQYF
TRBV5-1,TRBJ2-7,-,CASSSPELGSYEQYF
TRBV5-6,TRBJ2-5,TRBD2,CASSEGLAGWETQYF
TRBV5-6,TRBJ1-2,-,CASSPDNLIYGYTF
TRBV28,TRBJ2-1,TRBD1,CASKETGSYNEQFF
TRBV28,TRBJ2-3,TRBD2,CASSRTSGAQYF
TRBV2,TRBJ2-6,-,CASSAGNGANVLTF
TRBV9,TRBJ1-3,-,CASTRGQLISGNTIYF
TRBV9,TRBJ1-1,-,CASNPGVLAATEAFF
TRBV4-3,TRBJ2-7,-,CASSQGTPGDPTWEQYF
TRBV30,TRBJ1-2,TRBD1,CAWTTGTDFYGYTF
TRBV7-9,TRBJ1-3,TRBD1,CASTRGDHGNTIYF
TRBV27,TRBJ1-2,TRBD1,CASARMGQSTLYGYTF
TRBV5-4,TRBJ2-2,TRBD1,CASSSAGTGGTGELFF
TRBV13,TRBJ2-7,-,CASSLGTRGPAYEQYF
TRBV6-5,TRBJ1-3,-,CASSHRRVSGNTIYF
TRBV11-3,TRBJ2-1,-,CASRRDKGWTSSYNEQFF
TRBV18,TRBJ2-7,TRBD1,CASSLGTVNYEQYF
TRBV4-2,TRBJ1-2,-,CASSPDGELYGYTF
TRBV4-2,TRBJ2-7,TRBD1,CASSAGQGDYEQYF
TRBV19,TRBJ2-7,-,CASNQIGAGSHEQYF
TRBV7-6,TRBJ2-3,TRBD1,CASSPTGGSTDTQYF
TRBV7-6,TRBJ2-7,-,CASSSQSPYEQYF
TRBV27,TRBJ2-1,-,CASSLSYSGLLYNEQFF
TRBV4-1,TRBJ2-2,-,CASSQAENTGELFF